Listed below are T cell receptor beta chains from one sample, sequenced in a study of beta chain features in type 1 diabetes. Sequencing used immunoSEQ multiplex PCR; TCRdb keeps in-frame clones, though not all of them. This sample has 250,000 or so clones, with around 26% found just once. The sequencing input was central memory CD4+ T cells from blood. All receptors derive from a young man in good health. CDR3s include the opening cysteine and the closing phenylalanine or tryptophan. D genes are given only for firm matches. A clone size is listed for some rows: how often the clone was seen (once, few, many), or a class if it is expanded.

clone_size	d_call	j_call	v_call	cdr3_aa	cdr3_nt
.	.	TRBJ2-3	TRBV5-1	CASSLAPVPDTQYF	TGCGCCAGCAGCTTGGCCCCAGTGCCAGATACGCAGTATTTT
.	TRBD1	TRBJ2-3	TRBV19	CASSLRTGGARDTQYF	TGTGCCAGTAGTCTGCGGACAGGGGGCGCGAGAGATACGCAGTATTTT
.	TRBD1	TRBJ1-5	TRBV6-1	CAILDRLNQPQHF	TGTGCCATCTTGGACAGGCTCAATCAGCCCCAGCATTTT
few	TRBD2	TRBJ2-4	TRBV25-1	CASSERGAYIQYF	TGTGCCAGCAGTGAGCGGGGGGCTTACATTCAGTACTTC
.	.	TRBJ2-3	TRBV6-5	CASSSGVTDTQYF	TGTGCCAGCAGTTCCGGGGTCACAGATACGCAGTATTTT
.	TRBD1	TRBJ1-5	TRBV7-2	CASSRDSGNQPQHF	TGTGCCAGCAGCCGGGACAGCGGCAATCAGCCCCAGCATTTT
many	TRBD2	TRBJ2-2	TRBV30	CAWSQGGLAGLTGELFF	TGTGCCTGGAGCCAGGGTGGACTAGCGGGACTCACCGGGGAGCTGTTTTTT
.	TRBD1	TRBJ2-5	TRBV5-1	CASSLPGQGQETQYF	TGCGCCAGCAGCTTACCGGGACAGGGGCAAGAGACCCAGTACTTC
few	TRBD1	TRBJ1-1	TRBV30	CAWSVQTGAEAFF	TGTGCCTGGAGTGTACAGACAGGGGCTGAAGCTTTCTTT
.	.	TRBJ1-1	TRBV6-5	CASSPGARNTEAFF	TGTGCCAGCAGCCCCGGGGCGAGGAACACTGAAGCTTTCTTT
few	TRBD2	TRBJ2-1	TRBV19	CASSNLAGSYNEQFF	TGTGCCAGTAGTAACCTAGCGGGGAGTTACAATGAGCAGTTCTTC
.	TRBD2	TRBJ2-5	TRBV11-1	CASTRLAGGQETQYF	TGTGCCAGCACCAGACTAGCGGGGGGCCAAGAGACCCAGTACTTC
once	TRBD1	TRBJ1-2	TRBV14	CASSQGRDRLLYGYTF	TGTGCCAGCAGCCAAGGACGGGACAGACTCCTCTATGGCTACACCTTC
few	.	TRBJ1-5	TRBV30	CAWSWIGSGQPQHF	TGCGCCTGGAGTTGGATAGGGAGCGGTCAGCCCCAGCATTTT
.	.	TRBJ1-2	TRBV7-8	CASSTGTISGYTF	TGTGCCAGCAGCACGGGGACAATCTCTGGCTACACCTTC
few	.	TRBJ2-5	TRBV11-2	CASSSPGVETQYF	TGTGCCAGCAGTTCACCAGGGGTAGAGACCCAGTACTTC
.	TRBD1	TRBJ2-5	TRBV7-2	CASSPQQGIQETQYF	TGTGCCAGCAGCCCGCAACAGGGGATACAAGAGACCCAGTACTTC
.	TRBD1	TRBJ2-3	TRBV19	CASSLGGQGADTQYF	TGTGCCAGTAGCCTGGGGGGACAGGGGGCAGATACGCAGTATTTT
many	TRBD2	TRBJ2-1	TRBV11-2	CASTSGGRLAPYNEQFF	TGTGCCAGCACATCGGGAGGGAGACTAGCACCTTACAATGAGCAGTTCTTC
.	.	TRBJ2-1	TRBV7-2	CASSLGTYNEQFF	TGTGCCAGCAGCTTAGGCACCTACAATGAGCAGTTCTTC
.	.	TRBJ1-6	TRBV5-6	CASRKSYNSPLHF	TGTGCCAGCAGAAAAAGCTATAATTCACCCCTCCACTTT
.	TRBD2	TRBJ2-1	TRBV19	CASTRTSGSFGEQFF	TGTGCCAGTACCAGGACTAGCGGGAGTTTTGGTGAGCAGTTCTTC
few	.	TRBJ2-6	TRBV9	CASGDLVSGANVLTF	TGTGCCAGCGGGGACCTAGTCTCTGGGGCCAACGTCCTGACTTTC
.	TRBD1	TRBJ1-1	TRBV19	CASSHGQGNTEAFF	TGTGCCAGTAGTCACGGACAGGGGAACACTGAAGCTTTCTTT
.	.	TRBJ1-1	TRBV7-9	CASSLSYEAFF	TGTGCCAGCAGCTTGAGTTATGAAGCTTTCTTT
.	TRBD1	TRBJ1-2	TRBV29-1	CSVAPTGQGRDGYTF	TGCAGCGTTGCTCCGACGGGACAGGGACGGGATGGCTACACCTTC
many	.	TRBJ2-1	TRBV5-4	CASSLGRVNEQFF	TGTGCCAGCAGCTTGGGCAGAGTTAATGAGCAGTTCTTC
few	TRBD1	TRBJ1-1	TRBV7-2	CASSPRQGRTEAFF	TGTGCCAGCAGCCCAAGACAGGGGAGGACTGAAGCTTTCTTT
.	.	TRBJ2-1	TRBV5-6	CASSEGRQYNEQFF	TGTGCCAGCAGCGAAGGAAGACAGTACAATGAGCAGTTCTTC
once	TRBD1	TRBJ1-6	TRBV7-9	CASSPGQEGSPLHF	TGTGCCAGCAGCCCTGGACAGGAGGGTTCACCCCTCCACTTT
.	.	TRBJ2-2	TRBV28	CASSSPANTGELFF	TGTGCCAGCAGTTCACCAGCGAACACCGGGGAGCTGTTTTTT
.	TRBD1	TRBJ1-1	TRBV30	CAYGQGSEAFF	TGTGCCTACGGACAGGGCTCTGAAGCTTTCTTT
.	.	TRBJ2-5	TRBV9	CASSVGSYQETQYF	TGTGCCAGCAGCGTAGGTAGCTACCAAGAGACCCAGTACTTC
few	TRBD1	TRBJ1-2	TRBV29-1	CSVPTGAINYGYTF	TGCAGCGTTCCTACAGGGGCGATTAACTATGGCTACACCTTC
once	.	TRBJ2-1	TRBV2	CASSEAHLKFF	TGTGCCAGCAGTGAAGCTCATTTGAAGTTCTTC
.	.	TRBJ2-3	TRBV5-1	CASTPAVAGSTDTQYF	TGCGCCAGCACCCCGGCAGTGGCGGGGAGCACAGATACGCAGTATTTT
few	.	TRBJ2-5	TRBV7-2	CASSLDLRKTQYF	TGTGCCAGCAGCTTAGACCTCAGAAAGACCCAGTACTTC